This T cell receptor (beta chain) was identified during a study of PD-1 blockade in classical Hodgkin lymphoma (TCRdb year 2020). Background for the entire study: Nivolumab dosing was 3 mg/kg intravenously every 2 weeks, continuing until either disease progression or unacceptable toxicity. The study used CyTOF and TCR beta sequencing to define a peripheral blood immune signature of response to PD-1 blockade in classical Hodgkin lymphoma. Study-level results and caveats: Baseline TCR diversity was reported to be lower in newly diagnosed patients than in healthy donors, and even lower in relapsed/refractory patients. The study covered only a single clinical trial cohort, and the causes of the repertoire differences, possibly disease activity or prior therapy, were still not defined. Among trial patients, those achieving complete response had baseline diversity similar to that of newly diagnosed patients, while diversity was significantly lower in partial responders and progressors. Diversity was lower in patients who began nivolumab less than 1 year after ASCT, so these patients were left out of later analyses to avoid confounding by immune reconstitution. By C4D1, a significant rise was seen in CD4+ TCR diversity but not in CD8+ TCR diversity (p=0.0027 vs p=0.16), and the rise was most apparent among complete responders (p=0.02).

The Qiagen DNeasy kit was used to extract genomic DNA from unsorted PBMCs and from the negatively selected CD4+ and CD8+ fractions. Amplification of TCR beta CDR3 regions was done by immunoSEQ multiplex PCR with primers that anneal to V and J segments. A synthetic immune receptor repertoire was used to minimize amplification bias, and remaining bias was computationally removed after sequencing. Turning to the authors' computational methods: Repertoire diversity was quantified as the Shannon entropy index using custom Python scripts. Unsorted, CD4+ and CD8+ repertoires were analyzed separately, except in combined analyses where CD4+ and CD8+ sequences were merged in silico. A clone was considered expanded if an increase in frequency of at least 2-fold after treatment relative to C1D1 was found, and a pseudocount of 0.5 was applied to clones undetected at baseline. Singleton clones were defined as clones with 0 or 1 copy at C1D1, and non-singleton clones were defined as clones with 2 or more copies. Clones expanded in unsorted samples were assigned a CD4+, CD8+ or unknown annotation through matching of protein sequences in sorted samples from the same patient. Wilcoxon tests on paired samples were used to test diversity changes from C1D1 to C4D1. In TCRdb, the immuneACCESS table is reduced to in-frame sequences with V and J assigned. These tables do not hold every clone; where another copy was compared, an unresolved V gene accounts for under half, and the others remain unexplained. For V, J and clone size, that table is used; D and trimming come from the DNA. The sample table holds approximately 18,000 clones, of which over 60% were seen once. The top ten constitute approximately 42% of the sample.

Comment on this clone: Its antigen target is currently unknown. No much larger clone is present one base from it, and per-base qualities are unavailable.

The time point label, as the study defines it: cycle 4 day 1 (C4D1), after 5 to 7 weeks of nivolumab. Every trial patient had relapsed after autologous stem cell transplantation, and cohorts A, B and C differed in prior brentuximab vedotin exposure. The trial cohort was composed of about 60 patients with relapsed/refractory classical Hodgkin lymphoma, for whom complete response, partial response or progressive disease was recorded as best overall response. In the multi-cohort phase II CheckMate 205 trial, trial patients received single-agent nivolumab. An independent review committee assessed best overall response by applying the 2007 International Working Group response criteria. PBMCs from the trial were collected at three points: immediately before nivolumab initiation (C1D1), and during therapy at cycle 2 day 1 and cycle 4 day 1. Peripheral blood was collected in 8 mL Vacutainer Cell Preparation Tubes, from which PBMCs were isolated by centrifugation and then cryopreserved.

Per the germline V gene (reference sequence), GTSNPN is the CDR1 and SVGIG is the CDR2. Deletion took 4 bases off V and 2 bases off J, with a span of 11 bases between the germline ends. The CDR3 goes from the cysteine to the phenylalanine over 13 residues. Only CDR3 DNA is held: 39 bases, read in frame from base 1. The rearrangement combines TRBV30 with TRBJ1-1; possibly the D gene is TRBD1, per 6 matching bases. The sample here was peripheral blood mononuclear cells (PBMCs), taken before the fourth cycle of nivolumab. This clonotype originated in a human donor with classical Hodgkin lymphoma. CDR3 region: CAWMRTVNTEAFF. The nucleotide sequence is TGTGCCTGGATGAGGACAGTCAACACTGAAGCTTTCTTT.